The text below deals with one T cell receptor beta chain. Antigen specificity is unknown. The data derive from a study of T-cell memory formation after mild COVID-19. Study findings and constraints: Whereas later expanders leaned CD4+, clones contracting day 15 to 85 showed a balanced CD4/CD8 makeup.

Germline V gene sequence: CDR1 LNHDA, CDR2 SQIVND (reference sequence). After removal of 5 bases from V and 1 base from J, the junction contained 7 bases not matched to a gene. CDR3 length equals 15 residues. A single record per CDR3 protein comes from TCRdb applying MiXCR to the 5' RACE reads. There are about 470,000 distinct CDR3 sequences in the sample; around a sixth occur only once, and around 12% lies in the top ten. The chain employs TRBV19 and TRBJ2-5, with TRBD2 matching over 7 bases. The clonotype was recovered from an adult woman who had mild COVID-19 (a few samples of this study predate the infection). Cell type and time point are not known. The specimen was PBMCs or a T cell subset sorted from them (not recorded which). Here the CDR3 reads CASSVSGMSQETQYF. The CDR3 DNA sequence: TGTGCCAGTAGTGTCAGCGGGATGTCCCAAGAGACCCAGTACTTC.